The next 20 T cell receptor beta chains were all read from a single sample in a study of breast tumors, draining lymph nodes, adjacent tissues. TCRdb ran MiXCR on the multiplex PCR reads and lists one entry per CDR3 protein. The sample holds some 120,000 distinct CDR3 sequences, approximately 20% seen once. Breast cancer patients provided tissue from their axillary draining lymph nodes. The sequencing input was axillary lymph node tissue. These receptors all come from a female donor with breast cancer. Some clones in this sample may be carry-over from other donors' samples.

This clonotype has only a few counts. With a much larger clone just one base away, this may be a read error. The chain is built from TRBV10-3 and TRBJ2-2; 10 nucleotides line up with TRBD1. The CDR3 length is 18 residues. Germline trimming cut 10 bases from V and 6 bases from J; bases unmatched to any gene: 20. The germline gives CDR1 ENHRY, CDR2 SYGVKD. CDR3 DNA: TGTGCCAACCGGGACAGGGGAGGGGTAGGGAAAGGACCCGGGGAGCTGTTTTTT. Protein product: CANRDRGGVGKGPGELFF.

This clonotype was counted many times. The CDR3 nucleotides are TGCAGCGGTCTTTTCGCAGATACGCAGTATTTT. This sequence encodes CSGLFADTQYF. This chain connects TRBV29-1 to TRBJ2-3, with unresolved D. Between the trimmed V and J ends, which lost 7 bases and 4 bases, there was a span of 9 bases. Per germline, CDR1 SQVTM and CDR2 ANQGSEA. The CDR3 has 11 amino acids.

This clonotype was picked up many times. The V call is TRBV3-1, the J call TRBJ1-2; D is possibly TRBD1 (5 bases). Per the germline V gene, CDR1 is LGHDT and CDR2 is YNNKEL (reference sequence). V shed 1 base and J shed 5 bases, with 14 bases lying between them. The CDR3 sequence is 15 residues long. CDR3 coding DNA: TGTGCCAGCAGCCAAGTTCAGACAGCGCGTTATGGCTACACCTTC. Translated: CASSQVQTARYGYTF.

The sample holds many counts of this clonotype. The chain has TRBV6-1 and TRBJ2-7; 9 bases are shared with TRBD1. The CDR3 covers 15 residues. J gave up 4 bases and V 6 bases, and 10 bases lay outside the gene matches. Germline V gives CDR1 MNHNS, CDR2 SASEGT. CDR3 loop: CASSKTGQGPYEQYF. The CDR3 coding sequence is TGTGCCAGCAGCAAGACGGGACAGGGTCCTTACGAGCAGTACTTC.

This clonotype was recorded many times. V usage is TRBV19 and J usage is TRBJ2-7; unclear D gene. Germline values: CDR1 LNHDA, CDR2 SQIVND (reference sequence). The CDR3 totals 12 residues. Trimming cost V 3 bases and J 4 bases, with 7 bases left between them. The CDR3 loop reads CASSISGYEQYF. CDR3 in DNA: TGTGCCAGTAGTATTTCCGGGTACGAGCAGTACTTC.

The sample holds a few counts of this clonotype. The rearrangement joins TRBV30 to TRBJ2-3; D possibly corresponds to TRBD2 (6 bases). CDR1 is GTSNPN and CDR2 is SVGIG in the germline V gene (reference sequence). This CDR3 contains 15 residues. The ends were cut back, 6 bases at V and 0 bases at J, with 16 bases in the middle. CDR3 amino acids: CACQGLTPSTDTQYF. The DNA for the CDR3 is TGTGCCTGTCAAGGACTAACCCCTAGCACAGATACGCAGTATTTT.

Comment on this clonotype: This could be a read error, since a much larger clone is one nucleotide away. The CDR3 does not end in the conserved phenylalanine or tryptophan, so this is likely a read error. The rearrangement links TRBV12-3 or TRBV12-4 to TRBJ2-1; no definite D call. The germline V and J ends were trimmed by 4 bases and 8 bases, with 15 bases remaining between them. This CDR3 has 14 residues. The CDR3 region has the DNA TGTGCCAGCAGTTCCTGGTCGTCGGTCGATGAGCAGTTCATC. Encoded protein: CASSSWSSVDEQFI.

This clonotype was observed many times. J is TRBJ2-2 and V is TRBV7-2, with 8 bases lining up with TRBD1. The CDR3 totals 18 residues. The germline CDR1 and CDR2 sequences are SGHTA and FQGNSA. V shed 1 base, J shed 6 bases, and the junction held 13 bases outside the gene matches. The CDR3 sequence is CASSLVAGGAPVPGELFF. The CDR3 coding sequence is TGTGCCAGCAGCTTAGTGGCAGGGGGCGCGCCGGTACCCGGGGAGCTGTTTTTT.

In the case of this clonotype: A much larger clone differs by one base, so this may be a read error. This rearrangement joins TRBV11-1 to TRBJ2-1, with 9 bases identical to TRBD1. This CDR3 region has 18 residues. After removal of 5 bases from V and 2 bases from J, the junction contained 13 bases not matched to a gene. CDR1 is SGHAT and CDR2 is FQDESV in the germline V gene (reference sequence). The CDR3 here is CASSTGTGRGSPYNEQFF. The CDR3, as DNA: TGTGCCAGCAGCACCGGGACAGGGAGGGGGAGCCCCTACAATGAGCAGTTCTTC.

In its sample, this clonotype was seen many times. The J gene is TRBJ2-2, the V gene TRBV24-1; tentative D call: TRBD1 (6 bases). Germline V CDR1 and CDR2: KGHDR, SFDVKD. The CDR3 length is 17 residues. V gave up 4 bases and J gave up 4 bases, with 18 bases separating them. CDR3 sequence (DNA): TGTGCCACCAGTGAAACCACAGGGCCAAGGAGCACCGGGGAGCTGTTTTTT. This gives the protein CATSETTGPRSTGELFF.

This clonotype has more than one count but fewer than ten. This chain joins TRBV4-1 and TRBJ2-5, with a possible D match to TRBD1 (6 bases). The CDR3 length is 15 residues. Germline V CDR1 and CDR2: MGHRA, YSYEKL. V lost 0 bases, J lost 4 bases, and 12 bases lay in between. The CDR3 region has the DNA TGCGCCAGCAGCCAAGAGGGGGCTGGGGTAGAGACCCAGTACTTC. Encoded protein: CASSQEGAGVETQYF.

The chain recombines TRBV6-1 with TRBJ2-1; 11 nucleotides line up with TRBD2. The CDR3 runs 13 residues. Per the germline V gene, CDR1 is MNHNS and CDR2 is SASEGT. Trimming cost V 8 bases and J 5 bases; bases outside gene matches: 2. CDR3 nucleotide sequence: TGTGCCAGCCTAGCGGGAGGTCACAATGAGCAGTTCTTC. Translating gives CASLAGGHNEQFF.

This chain links TRBV11-2 with TRBJ2-1, with TRBD1 matching 9 bases. The CDR3 consists of 15 residues. Germline-derived CDR1 and CDR2 are SGHAT and FQNNGV. With V trimmed by 1 base and J by 9 bases, 7 bases remained unmatched. The CDR3 reads CASSLAFGTGFEQFF. CDR3 coding DNA: TGTGCCAGCAGCTTAGCTTTTGGGACAGGGTTTGAGCAGTTCTTC. Combining the CDR3 with reference TRBV11-2 and TRBJ2-1 gives the whole variable domain EAGVAQSPRYKIIEKRQSVAFWCNPISGHATLYWYQQILGQGPKLLIQFQNNGVVDDSQLPKDRFSAERLKGVDSTLKIQPAKLEDSAVYLCASSLAFGTGFEQFFGPGTRLTVL.

This clonotype occurred many times. The chain carries TRBV4-1 and TRBJ2-1, with 12 bases identical to TRBD1. Per the germline V gene, CDR1 is MGHRA and CDR2 is YSYEKL. This CDR3 contains 17 residues. The V and J ends lost 5 bases and 10 bases, in that order; junction bases with no gene match: 15. The CDR3 reads CASSTQGGDRGLREQFF. CDR3 nucleotide sequence: TGCGCCAGCAGCACCCAGGGCGGGGACAGGGGGCTGCGGGAGCAGTTCTTC.

This clonotype was detected ten times or more. The rearrangement joins TRBV9 to TRBJ2-5; 8 bases fit TRBD2. V shed 3 bases, J shed 1 base, and the junction held 5 bases outside the gene matches. CDR1 and CDR2 from the germline V gene are SGDLS and YYNGEE. This CDR3 spans 15 amino acids. DNA for the CDR3: TGTGCCAGCAGCGGCGGGGGGACTTCCCAAGAGACCCAGTACTTC. It is translated as CASSGGGTSQETQYF.

With respect to this clonotype: Being one base from a much bigger clone, this may be a read error. Since no conserved phenylalanine or tryptophan closes the CDR3, a read error is the likely cause. The gene calls are TRBV19 and TRBJ1-2; 7 nucleotides line up with TRBD1. This CDR3 comprises 15 residues. CDR1 LNHDA and CDR2 SQIVND come from the germline V gene (reference sequence). V lost 6 bases and J lost 4; bases outside the gene matches: 11. CDR3 sequence (DNA): TGTGCCAGTAGAAATACAGGGGCTCAGGGCTATGGCTACACCTCC. Its translation: CASRNTGAQGYGYTS.

This clonotype was observed at least ten times. V is TRBV9 and J is TRBJ2-1; no reliable D call. In germline, CDR1 is SGDLS, CDR2 YYNGEE. Trimming took 0 bases from V and 8 from J, leaving 15 bases between them. The CDR3 spans 15 residues. The CDR3 loop is CASSVGFEKHDEQFF. In DNA form, the CDR3 reads TGTGCCAGCAGCGTAGGTTTCGAAAAACACGATGAGCAGTTCTTC.

This chain connects TRBV7-3 to TRBJ2-4; D unclear. Germline values: CDR1 SGHTA, CDR2 FQGTGA. V was clipped by 5 bases and J by 2 bases, with 19 bases between them. This CDR3 spans 17 amino acids. DNA for the CDR3: TGTGCCAGCAGCCCCAAGCTAGGCGGTTCGCCCAAAAACATTCAGTACTTC. It specifies CASSPKLGGSPKNIQYF.

This clonotype was counted ten times or more. This rearrangement joins TRBV28 to TRBJ2-1, with D perhaps matching TRBD2 (5 bases). The germline V gene has CDR1 MDHEN and CDR2 SYDVKM. The CDR3 runs to 15 residues. Trimming left V 7 bases short and J 2 bases short, with 15 bases between. In DNA, the CDR3 is TGTGCCAGCATTGAGAGGGTAAGAGCCTACAATGAGCAGTTCTTC. Encoded protein: CASIERVRAYNEQFF.

This clonotype was seen ten or more times. The V gene is TRBV12-3 or TRBV12-4, the J gene TRBJ2-7; D remains unclear. V lost 6 bases and J lost 2, with 11 bases in between. The CDR3 has 13 residues. The CDR3 bases are TGTGCCAGCAGCCGATCGACGGCCTACGAGCAGTACTTC. This codes for CASSRSTAYEQYF.